Reported below is one T cell receptor beta chain. The antigen remains unidentified. The method was immunoSEQ multiplex PCR; TCRdb's version includes in-frame clones alone and lacks a portion of them. The sample records 70,000 to 95,000 clones, 85% to 90% being singletons. This CDR3 contains 15 residues. V was pared by 5 bases and J by 5 bases, with 12 bases of the junction left unmatched. Germline V lookup: CDR1 SQVTM, CDR2 ANQGSEA. This record comes from a study of T cell responses to AZD1222 COVID-19 vaccine. Study-level results: Only six or seven AZD1222 recipients tested seropositive at baseline. A mostly white British donor set with more females was recruited, and clonal diversity was possibly underestimated. Spike was spanned by vaccine-associated CD4 TCRs, with dominance at 160-218 and 743-854. All repertoire sampling was performed exclusively after the peak T cell response.

The sample was peripheral blood, taken 28 days after the second AZD1222 dose. V gene TRBV29-1 combines with J gene TRBJ1-2; 9 nucleotides line up with TRBD1. This TCR was sampled from an adult who received the AZD1222 COVID-19 vaccine. The DNA of the CDR3 is TGCAGCGTTCCAGACGGGGGACAGGGTTCATATGGCTACACCTTC. This gives the protein CSVPDGGQGSYGYTF.